The T cell receptor (beta chain) described here comes from a study of blood T cell repertoires in COVID-19. The overall study: Sites in the United States, Italy and Spain provided acute and convalescent COVID-19 samples. From T cells, B-cell-depleted T cells, or PBMCs came the material, which was cDNA or gDNA.

Only in-frame clones appear in the TCRdb table, and some are missing; sequencing was by immunoSEQ multiplex PCR. The sample yields approximately 11,000 clones, just over 70% seen once. Germline CDR1 SGHNT, CDR2 YYREEE (reference sequence). CDR3 length: 14 residues. The ends were cut back, 1 base at V and 8 bases at J, with 13 bases in the middle. During active infection, Seattle patients enrolled and were then monitored through disease. This receptor was taken from a man in his 60s with COVID-19, enrolled during active disease. The chain is built from TRBV5-4 and TRBJ2-1; a weak D match, TRBD2 (6 bases). The sample consisted of peripheral blood. The CDR3 region is CASSLRELADEQFF. CDR3 nucleotide sequence: TGTGCCAGCAGCTTGAGAGAACTAGCCGATGAGCAGTTCTTC. The complete variable domain, with remaining parts taken from reference TRBV5-4 and TRBJ2-1, reads ETGVTQSPTHLIKTRGQQVTLRCSSQSGHNTVSWYQQALGQGPQFIFQYYREEENGRGNFPPRFSGLQFPNYSSELNVNALELDDSALYLCASSLRELADEQFFGPGTRLTVL.